This passage covers 5 T cell receptor beta chains from one sample sequenced in a study of cytomegalovirus exposure and HLA in healthy donors. In the PCR, 60 Vbeta and 13 Jbeta primers were used. TCRdb's table, derived via immunoSEQ multiplex PCR, lists solely in-frame clones and lacks some. This sample has some 130,000 clones, with approximately 70% found just once. The sample taken for sequencing was PBMCs. The source is a woman aged 40 to 50 in good health and CMV-seronegative.

V usage is TRBV7-2 and J usage is TRBJ1-2; the D gene is possibly TRBD1 (5 bases). In germline, CDR1 is SGHTA, CDR2 FQGNSA. CDR3 size: 16 residues. Trimming took 3 bases from V and 5 from J, leaving 19 bases between them. CDR3 bases: TGTGCCAGCAGCTTCGGGTTCGGTCGGGGGGGGTATGGCTACACCTTC. This encodes CASSFGFGRGGYGYTF.

The rearrangement uses TRBV6-1 and TRBJ1-3; D not resolved. Germline values: CDR1 MNHNS, CDR2 SASEGT. The CDR3 is 12 residues long. V was trimmed by 4 bases and J by 4 bases, leaving 5 bases between them. This chain's CDR3 is CASSVSGNTIYF. CDR3 sequence (DNA): TGTGCCAGCAGTGTCTCCGGAAACACCATATATTTT.

V is TRBV11-1 and J is TRBJ2-3, with TRBD1 matching over 9 bases. The germline V gene has CDR1 SGHAT and CDR2 FQDESV (reference sequence). CDR3 size: 13 residues. V was clipped by 1 base and J by 15 bases; unmatched bases: 8. CDR3 DNA sequence: TGTGCCAGCAGCTTAGGGAGGGACAGGGATCGTTATTTT. It yields the protein CASSLGRDRDRYF.

The CDR3 spells CASSEARAGGSTGANVLTF. The DNA of the CDR3 is TGTGCCAGCAGTGAAGCGCGGGCAGGGGGGAGTACTGGGGCCAACGTCCTGACTTTC. This chain joins TRBV2 and TRBJ2-6; possible D gene TRBD1, 7 bases. CDR3 length: 19 residues. The ends were cut back, 0 bases at V and 2 bases at J, with 17 bases in the middle. Germline assignment: CDR1 SNHLY and CDR2 FYNNEI.

The gene calls are TRBV5-6 and TRBJ2-1; 8 nucleotides match TRBD2. Germline V gene data show CDR1 as SGHDT and CDR2 as YYEEEE. The CDR3 is 14 residues long. V lost 4 bases, J lost 6 bases, and 6 bases stayed unmatched. CDR3 protein: CASSRGGYSNEQFF. CDR3 in DNA: TGTGCCAGCAGCCGGGGGGGGTACAGCAATGAGCAGTTCTTC.